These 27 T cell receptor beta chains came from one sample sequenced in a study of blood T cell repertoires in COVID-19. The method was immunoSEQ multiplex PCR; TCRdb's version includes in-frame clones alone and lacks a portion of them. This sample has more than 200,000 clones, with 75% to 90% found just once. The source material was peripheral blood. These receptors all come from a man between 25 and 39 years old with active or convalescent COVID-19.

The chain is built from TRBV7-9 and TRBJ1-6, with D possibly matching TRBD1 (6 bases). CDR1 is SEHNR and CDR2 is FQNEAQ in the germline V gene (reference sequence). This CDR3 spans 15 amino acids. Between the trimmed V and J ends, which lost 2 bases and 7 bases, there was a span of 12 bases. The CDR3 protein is CASSLSNRVNSPLHF. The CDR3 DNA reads TGTGCCAGCAGCTTATCAAACAGGGTCAATTCACCCCTCCACTTT. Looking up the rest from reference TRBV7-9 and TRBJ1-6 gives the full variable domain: DTGVSQNPRHKITKRGQNVTFRCDPISEHNRLYWYRQTLGQGPEFLTYFQNEAQLEKSRLLSDRFSAERPKGSFSTLEIQRTEQGDSAMYLCASSLSNRVNSPLHFGNGTRLTVT.

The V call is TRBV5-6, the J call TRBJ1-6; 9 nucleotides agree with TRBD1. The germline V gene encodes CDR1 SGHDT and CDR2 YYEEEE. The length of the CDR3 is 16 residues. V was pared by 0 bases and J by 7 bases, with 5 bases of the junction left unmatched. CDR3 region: CASSLGGQGRNSPLHF. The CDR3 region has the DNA TGTGCCAGCAGCTTGGGGGGACAGGGACGGAATTCACCCCTCCACTTT.

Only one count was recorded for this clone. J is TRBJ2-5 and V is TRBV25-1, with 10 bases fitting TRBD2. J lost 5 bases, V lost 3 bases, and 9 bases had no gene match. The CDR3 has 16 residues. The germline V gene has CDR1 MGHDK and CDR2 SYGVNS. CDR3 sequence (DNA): TGTGCCAGCAGTGATCGCCTAGCGGGGGCTGGGGAGACCCAGTACTTC. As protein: CASSDRLAGAGETQYF.

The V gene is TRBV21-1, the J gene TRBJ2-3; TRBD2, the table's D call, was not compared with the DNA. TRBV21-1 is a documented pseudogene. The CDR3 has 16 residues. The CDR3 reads CASSPPGLAGSDTQYF. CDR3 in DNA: TGTGCCAGCAGCCCACCGGGACTAGCGGGGTCAGATACGCAGTATTTT.

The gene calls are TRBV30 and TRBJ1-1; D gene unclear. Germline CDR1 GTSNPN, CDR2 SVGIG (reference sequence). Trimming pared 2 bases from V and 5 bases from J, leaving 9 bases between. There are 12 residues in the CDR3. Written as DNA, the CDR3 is TGTGCCTGGAGTTTCGGCGGGACTGAAGCTTTCTTT. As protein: CAWSFGGTEAFF.

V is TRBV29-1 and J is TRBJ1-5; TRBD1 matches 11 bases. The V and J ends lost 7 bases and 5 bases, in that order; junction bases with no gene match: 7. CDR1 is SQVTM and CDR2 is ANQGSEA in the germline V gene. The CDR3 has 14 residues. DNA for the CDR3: TGCAGCGCGAGTGGACAGGGGGCCGATCAGCCCCAGCATTTT. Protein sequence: CSASGQGADQPQHF.

DNA for the CDR3: TGTGCCAGCAGTGAATGGCGGGGGGGTACAGATACGCAGTATTTT. This translates into CASSEWRGGTDTQYF. This chain uses TRBV2 with TRBJ2-3; 9 nucleotides match TRBD2. V lost 2 bases to trimming and J lost 3 bases; unmatched junction nucleotides: 3. The germline V gene has CDR1 SNHLY and CDR2 FYNNEI. The length of the CDR3 is 15 residues. The full variable domain, completed using reference TRBV2 and TRBJ2-3, is EPEVTQTPSHQVTQMGQEVILRCVPISNHLYFYWYRQILGQKVEFLVSFYNNEISEKSEIFDDQFSVERPDGSNFTLKIRSTKLEDSAMYFCASSEWRGGTDTQYFGPGTRLTVL.

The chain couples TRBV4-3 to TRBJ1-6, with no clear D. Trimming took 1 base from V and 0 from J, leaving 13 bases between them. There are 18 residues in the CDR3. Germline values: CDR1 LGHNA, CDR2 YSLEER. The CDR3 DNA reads TGCGCCAGCAGCCAAGTCGCGCAGGCTTACTCCTATAATTCACCCCTCCACTTT. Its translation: CASSQVAQAYSYNSPLHF.

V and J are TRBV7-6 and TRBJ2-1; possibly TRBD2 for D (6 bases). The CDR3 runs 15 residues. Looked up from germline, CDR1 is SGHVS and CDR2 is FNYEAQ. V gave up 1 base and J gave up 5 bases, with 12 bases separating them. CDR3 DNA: TGTGCCAGCAGCTTAGGCGGGACTGGAAACAATGAGCAGTTCTTC. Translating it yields CASSLGGTGNNEQFF.

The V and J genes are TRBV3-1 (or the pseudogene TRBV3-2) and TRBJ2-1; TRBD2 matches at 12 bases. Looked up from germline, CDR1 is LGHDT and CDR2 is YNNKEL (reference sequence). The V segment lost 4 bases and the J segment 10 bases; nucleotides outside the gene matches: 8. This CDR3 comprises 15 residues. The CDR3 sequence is CASSPASGGAWEQFF. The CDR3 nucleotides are TGTGCCAGCAGCCCCGCTAGCGGGGGGGCCTGGGAGCAGTTCTTC.

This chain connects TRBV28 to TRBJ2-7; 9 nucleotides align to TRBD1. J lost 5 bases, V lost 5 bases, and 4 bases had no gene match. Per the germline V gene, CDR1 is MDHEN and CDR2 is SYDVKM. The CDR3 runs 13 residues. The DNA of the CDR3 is TGTGCCAGCAGTGACAGGGGGTTGGACGAGCAGTACTTC. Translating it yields CASSDRGLDEQYF.

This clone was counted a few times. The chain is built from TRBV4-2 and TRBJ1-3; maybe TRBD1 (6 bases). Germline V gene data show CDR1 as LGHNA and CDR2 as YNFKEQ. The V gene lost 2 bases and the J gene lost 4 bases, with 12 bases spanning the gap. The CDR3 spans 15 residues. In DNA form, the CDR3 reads TGTGCCAGCAGCCAAAATCCGGGACAAGGAAACACCATATATTTT. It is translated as CASSQNPGQGNTIYF.

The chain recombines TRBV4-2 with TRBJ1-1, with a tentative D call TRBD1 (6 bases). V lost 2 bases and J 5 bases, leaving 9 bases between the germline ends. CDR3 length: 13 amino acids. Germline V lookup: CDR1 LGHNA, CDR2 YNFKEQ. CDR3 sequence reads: CASSQKGGTEAFF. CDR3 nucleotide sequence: TGTGCCAGCAGCCAAAAGGGGGGGACTGAAGCTTTCTTT.

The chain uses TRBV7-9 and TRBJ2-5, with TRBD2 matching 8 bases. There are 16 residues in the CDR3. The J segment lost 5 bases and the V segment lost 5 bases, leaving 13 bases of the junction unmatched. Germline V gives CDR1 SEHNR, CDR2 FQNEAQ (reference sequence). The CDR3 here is CASSGVDSGVVETQYF. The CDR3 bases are TGTGCCAGCAGCGGGGTTGATAGCGGGGTTGTTGAGACCCAGTACTTC.

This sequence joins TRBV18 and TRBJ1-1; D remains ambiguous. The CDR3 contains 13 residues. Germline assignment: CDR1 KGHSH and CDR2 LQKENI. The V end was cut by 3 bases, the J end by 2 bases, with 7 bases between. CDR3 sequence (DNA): TGTGCCAGCTCACCCAACACCAACACTGAAGCTTTCTTT. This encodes CASSPNTNTEAFF.

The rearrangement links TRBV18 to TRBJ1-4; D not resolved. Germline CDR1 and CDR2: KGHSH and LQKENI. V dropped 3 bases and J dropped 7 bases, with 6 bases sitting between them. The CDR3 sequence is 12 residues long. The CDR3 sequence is CASSPRVEKLFF. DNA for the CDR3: TGTGCCAGCTCACCTCGAGTTGAAAAACTGTTTTTT.

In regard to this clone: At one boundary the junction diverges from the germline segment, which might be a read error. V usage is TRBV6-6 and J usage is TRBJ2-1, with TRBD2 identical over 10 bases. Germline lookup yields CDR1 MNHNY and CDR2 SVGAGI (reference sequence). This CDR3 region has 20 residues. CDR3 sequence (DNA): TGTGCCAGCAGCGACACAACCAGAAGGACTAGCGGTACTTTTTACAGTGAGCAGTTCTTC. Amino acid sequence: CASSDTTRRTSGTFYSEQFF.

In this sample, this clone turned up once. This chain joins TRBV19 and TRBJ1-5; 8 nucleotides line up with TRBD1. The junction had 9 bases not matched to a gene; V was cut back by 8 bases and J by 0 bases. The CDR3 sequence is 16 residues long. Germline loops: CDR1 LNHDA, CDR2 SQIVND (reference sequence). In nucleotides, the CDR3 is TGTGCCAGTCAGCTTTGGGACAGGTATAGCAATCAGCCCCAGCATTTT. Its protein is CASQLWDRYSNQPQHF.

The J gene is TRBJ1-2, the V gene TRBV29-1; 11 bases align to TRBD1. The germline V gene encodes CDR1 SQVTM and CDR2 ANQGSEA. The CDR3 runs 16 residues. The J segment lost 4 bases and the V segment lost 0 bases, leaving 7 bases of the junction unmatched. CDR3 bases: TGCAGCGTTGAAGATCAGGGGACAGGGGGGATCTATGGCTACACCTTC. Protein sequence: CSVEDQGTGGIYGYTF.

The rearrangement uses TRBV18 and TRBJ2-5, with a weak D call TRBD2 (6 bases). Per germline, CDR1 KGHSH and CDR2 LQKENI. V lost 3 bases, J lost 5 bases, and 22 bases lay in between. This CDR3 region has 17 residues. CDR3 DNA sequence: TGTGCCAGCTCACCGTCGAGGCGGGGCCAGGGTGGGGAGACCCAGTACTTC. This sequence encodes CASSPSRRGQGGETQYF.

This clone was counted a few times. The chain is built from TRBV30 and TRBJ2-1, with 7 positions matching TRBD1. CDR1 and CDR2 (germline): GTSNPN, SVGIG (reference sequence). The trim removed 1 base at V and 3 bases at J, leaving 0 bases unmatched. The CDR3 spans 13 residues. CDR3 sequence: CAWSGQGYNEQFF. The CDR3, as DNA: TGTGCCTGGAGTGGACAGGGCTACAATGAGCAGTTCTTC.

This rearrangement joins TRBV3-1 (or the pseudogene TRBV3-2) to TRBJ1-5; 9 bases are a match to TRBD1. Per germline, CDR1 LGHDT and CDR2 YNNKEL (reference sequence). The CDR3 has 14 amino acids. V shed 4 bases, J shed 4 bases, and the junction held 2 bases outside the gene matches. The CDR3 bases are TGTGCCAGCAGCCCCGGGACAGGGAATCAGCCCCAGCATTTT. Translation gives CASSPGTGNQPQHF.

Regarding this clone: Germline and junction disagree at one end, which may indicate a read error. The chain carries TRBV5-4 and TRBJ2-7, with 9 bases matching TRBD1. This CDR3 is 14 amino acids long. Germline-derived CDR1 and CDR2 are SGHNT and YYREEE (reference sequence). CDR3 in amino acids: CASSGGSGVGQGVF. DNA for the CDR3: TGTGCCAGCAGCGGCGGGAGTGGTGTGGGACAGGGTGTCTTC.

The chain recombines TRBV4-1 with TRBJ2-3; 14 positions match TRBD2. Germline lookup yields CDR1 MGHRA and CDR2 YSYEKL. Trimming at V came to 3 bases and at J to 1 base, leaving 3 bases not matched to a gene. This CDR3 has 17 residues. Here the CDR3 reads CASSQPGLAGGTDTQYF. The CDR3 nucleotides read TGCGCCAGCAGCCAGCCGGGACTAGCGGGGGGCACAGATACGCAGTATTTT.

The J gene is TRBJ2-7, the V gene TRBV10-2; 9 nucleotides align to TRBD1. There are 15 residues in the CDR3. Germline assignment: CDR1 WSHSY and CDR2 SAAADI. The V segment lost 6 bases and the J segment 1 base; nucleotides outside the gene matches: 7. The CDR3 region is CASRNRGRESYEQYF. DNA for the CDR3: TGCGCCAGCAGAAACAGGGGGCGCGAGTCCTACGAGCAGTACTTC.

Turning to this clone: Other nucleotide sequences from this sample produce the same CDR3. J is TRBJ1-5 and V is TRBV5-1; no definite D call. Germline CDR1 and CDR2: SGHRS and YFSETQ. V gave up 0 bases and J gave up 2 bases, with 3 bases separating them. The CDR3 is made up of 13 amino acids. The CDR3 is CASSLAGNQPQHF. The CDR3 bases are TGCGCCAGCAGCTTGGCAGGCAATCAGCCCCAGCATTTT. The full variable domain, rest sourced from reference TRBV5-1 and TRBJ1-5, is KAGVTQTPRYLIKTRGQQVTLSCSPISGHRSVSWYQQTPGQGLQFLFEYFSETQRNKGNFPGRFSGRQFSNSRSEMNVSTLELGDSALYLCASSLAGNQPQHFGDGTRLSIL.

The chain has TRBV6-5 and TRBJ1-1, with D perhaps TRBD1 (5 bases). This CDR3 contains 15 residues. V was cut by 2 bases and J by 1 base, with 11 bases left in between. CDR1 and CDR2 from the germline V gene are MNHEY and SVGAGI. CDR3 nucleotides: TGTGCCAGCAGTTACGCGCGGCAGGGGAACACTGAAGCTTTCTTT. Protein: CASSYARQGNTEAFF.